This T cell receptor (beta chain) was obtained from a study of T cell responses to AZD1222 COVID-19 vaccine (dated by TCRdb to the early 2020s). About the full investigation: AZD1222 recipients given second doses at about 4 weeks or at about 12 weeks were pooled, since spike-specific TCR depth and breadth were not found to differ between the two schedules. A total of under 250 trial participants underwent TCR sequencing, of whom nearly 210 had received two doses of AZD1222 and around 25 had received two doses of the MenACWY control vaccine. Trial participants were enrolled into age subgroups of 18-55, 56-69 and 70-plus years, which contained approximately 150, 28 and 58 TCR-sequenced participants, respectively. Study-wide conclusions, independent of this receptor: Conclusions about previously exposed vaccinees were limited because only six AZD1222 recipients were SARS-CoV-2 seropositive at baseline. A significant rise in spike-specific TCR breadth and depth was observed after two AZD1222 doses relative to day 0 and relative to MenACWY recipients. The 56-69-year group was small, and its depth increase did not reach significance, likely because of low power. Reportedly, almost half of the unique spike-specific TCRs recognized epitopes lying outside the regions that are mutated in the B.1.351 and B.1.1.7 variants. Because no day 14 peak-response samples were available, the repertoires could be characterized only after the peak T cell response. Most participants were white British and females outnumbered males, and the authors suggested that clonal diversity may have been underestimated. CD4 TCRs associated with the vaccine covered the entire spike protein, and the dominant responses were in regions 160-218 and 743-854.

Interpreted using the paper, the time point label stands for: baseline before first vaccination. Vaccinee samples were obtained from the UK trials COV001 and COV002, which included a single-blind randomized controlled phase 2/3 trial of AZD1222 (ChAdOx1 nCoV-19) in healthy adults. For TCRbeta chain sequencing, PBMC samples were collected from trial participants at day 0 and at day 28 after the second dose. The CDR3 runs 14 residues from the cysteine to the phenylalanine. Just CDR3 DNA is preserved here, 42 bases in frame from base 1. CDR1 MNHEY and CDR2 SVGAGI were looked up in the germline V gene. V and J lose 5 bases and 0 bases, and a span of 8 bases separates them. The CDR3 regions of human TCRbeta chains were analyzed by immunosequencing. The published analysis was carried out like this. Repertoire TCRs were matched against a reference library of SARS-CoV-2-specific TCRs generated with the MIRA antigen-specificity platform. Breadth meant the fraction of unique TCRs that were SARS-CoV-2-associated, whereas depth meant the fraction of total T cells that were SARS-CoV-2-associated. Using the MIRA data, every spike-specific TCR was mapped to the spike region that the TCR reacted to and assigned to either a CD4 or a CD8 class. Log10-transformed breadth and depth values were compared by one-way ANOVA with Sidak's multiple comparisons tests. TCRdb re-hosts the immuneACCESS table, in-frame sequences only. Its copies lack some clones; in the studies checked, an unresolved V gene accounts for under half of them, and the cause for the rest is not known. D and trimming were read from the DNA, whereas the V and J calls and clone size are those reported in that table. The sample data list tens of thousands of clones, and roughly nine tenths of these were observed just once. The ten most abundant clones make up 2% to 2.5% of the sample.

Notes on this clone: It has no known antigen specificity. No much larger clone exists at a distance of one base, and base qualities are not known.

Sample: peripheral blood, taken on day 0 of AZD1222 vaccination. The sequence is built from TRBV6-5 and TRBJ1-3, and TRBD1 may be the D gene, going by 6 matching bases. This TCR derives from an adult in good health. This receptor carries the CDR3 CASSRGGSGNTIYF. The base sequence is TGTGCCAGCAGTAGGGGGGGCTCTGGAAACACCATATATTTT.